This is a list of T cell receptor beta chains from one sample in a study of blood T cell repertoires in COVID-19. The assay was immunoSEQ multiplex PCR, and TCRdb's table has in-frame clones only and misses some. The table has some 270,000 clones, 70% to 90% seen once; the top ten hold 6.6%. The material sequenced was PBMCs or T cells enriched from blood (not recorded which). The receptors were sampled from a woman in her fifties or sixties who had been exposed to COVID-19. CDR3s include the opening cysteine and the closing phenylalanine or tryptophan. D genes are given only for firm matches. Size values are once, few and many counts, or a class for expanded clones, and some rows have none.

v_gene: TRBV15; j_gene: TRBJ1-1; abundance: NA; d_gene: TRBD1; CDR3aa: CATSRDLRGQGRGAEAFF; CDR3nt: TGTGCCACCAGCAGAGATCTTAGGGGACAGGGAAGAGGGGCTGAAGCTTTCTTT
v_gene: TRBV10-3; j_gene: TRBJ2-3; abundance: NA; d_gene: TRBD2; CDR3aa: CAIRKWGGDTDTQYF; CDR3nt: TGTGCCATAAGAAAATGGGGGGGGGACACAGATACGCAGTATTTT
v_gene: TRBV7-9; j_gene: TRBJ2-5; abundance: once; d_gene: NA; CDR3aa: CASSPTAKTQGQETQYF; CDR3nt: TGTGCCAGCAGCCCAACCGCAAAAACCCAGGGTCAAGAGACCCAGTACTTC
v_gene: TRBV2; j_gene: TRBJ1-1; abundance: NA; d_gene: NA; CDR3aa: CASSGMSTEAFF; CDR3nt: TGTGCCAGCAGTGGTATGAGTACTGAAGCTTTCTTT
v_gene: TRBV5-1; j_gene: TRBJ1-5; abundance: NA; d_gene: NA; CDR3aa: CASSPGGRAQPQHF; CDR3nt: TGCGCCAGCAGCCCCGGAGGGAGGGCCCAGCCCCAGCATTTT
v_gene: TRBV14; j_gene: TRBJ1-2; abundance: NA; d_gene: NA; CDR3aa: CASSQDIEGYGYGYTF; CDR3nt: TGTGCCAGCAGCCAAGATATTGAGGGCTATGGCTATGGCTACACCTTC
v_gene: TRBV7-2; j_gene: TRBJ2-3; abundance: NA; d_gene: NA; CDR3aa: CASSSWAGGSTDTQYF; CDR3nt: TGTGCCAGCAGCTCGTGGGCGGGCGGAAGCACAGATACGCAGTATTTT
v_gene: TRBV7-2; j_gene: TRBJ1-4; abundance: NA; d_gene: NA; CDR3aa: CASSAGGNEKLFF; CDR3nt: TGTGCCAGCAGCGCGGGGGGTAATGAAAAACTGTTTTTT
v_gene: TRBV5-8; j_gene: TRBJ1-1; abundance: NA; d_gene: NA; CDR3aa: CASSLSNMDTEAFF; CDR3nt: TGTGCCAGCAGCTTGTCCAACATGGACACTGAAGCTTTCTTT
v_gene: TRBV28; j_gene: TRBJ2-7; abundance: NA; d_gene: TRBD1; CDR3aa: CASSPLGGTGAYEQYF; CDR3nt: TGTGCCAGCAGTCCGCTAGGTGGGACAGGGGCCTACGAGCAGTACTTC
v_gene: TRBV4-1; j_gene: TRBJ1-2; abundance: NA; d_gene: NA; CDR3aa: CASSPRAANYGYTF; CDR3nt: TGCGCCAGCAGCCCCAGGGCTGCTAACTATGGCTACACCTTC
v_gene: TRBV15; j_gene: TRBJ2-1; abundance: NA; d_gene: NA; CDR3aa: CATRKGDYNEQFF; CDR3nt: TGTGCCACCAGGAAAGGGGACTACAATGAGCAGTTCTTC
v_gene: TRBV14; j_gene: TRBJ1-2; abundance: NA; d_gene: NA; CDR3aa: CASSPLSRGDYGYTF; CDR3nt: TGTGCCAGCAGCCCGTTGTCGCGGGGGGACTATGGCTACACCTTC
v_gene: TRBV29-1; j_gene: TRBJ1-4; abundance: NA; d_gene: NA; CDR3aa: CSAYPTGTEKLFF; CDR3nt: TGCAGCGCGTACCCCACAGGGACTGAAAAACTGTTTTTT
v_gene: TRBV28; j_gene: TRBJ2-7; abundance: few; d_gene: NA; CDR3aa: CASRRFSSYEQYF; CDR3nt: TGTGCCAGTCGCAGGTTTAGCTCCTACGAGCAGTACTTC
v_gene: TRBV6-2/TRBV6-3; j_gene: TRBJ1-1; abundance: once; d_gene: NA; CDR3aa: CASSPDGVRGGGAFF; CDR3nt: TGTGCCAGCAGTCCCGATGGGGTTCGCGGGGGAGGGGCTTTCTTT
v_gene: TRBV11-2; j_gene: TRBJ1-1; abundance: NA; d_gene: TRBD1; CDR3aa: CASSPPDRGDTEAFF; CDR3nt: TGTGCCAGCAGCCCTCCAGACAGGGGGGACACTGAAGCTTTCTTT
v_gene: TRBV5-4; j_gene: TRBJ2-1; abundance: NA; d_gene: NA; CDR3aa: CASSLGSYSYNEQFF; CDR3nt: TGTGCCAGCAGCTTGGGCAGTTATTCCTACAATGAGCAGTTCTTC
v_gene: TRBV19; j_gene: TRBJ1-5; abundance: NA; d_gene: TRBD1; CDR3aa: CASSIVGQVRNQPQHF; CDR3nt: TGTGCCAGTAGTATAGTGGGACAGGTACGCAATCAGCCCCAGCATTTT
v_gene: TRBV4-2; j_gene: TRBJ1-1; abundance: NA; d_gene: NA; CDR3aa: CASSHVSGIEAFF; CDR3nt: TGTGCCAGCAGCCACGTCTCGGGAATTGAAGCTTTCTTT
v_gene: TRBV28; j_gene: TRBJ2-5; abundance: NA; d_gene: TRBD1; CDR3aa: CASSLRGQPQETQYF; CDR3nt: TGTGCCAGCAGTTTAAGGGGGCAGCCTCAAGAGACCCAGTACTTC
v_gene: TRBV18; j_gene: TRBJ2-2; abundance: NA; d_gene: TRBD2; CDR3aa: CASSPRTSGNTGELFF; CDR3nt: TGTGCCAGCTCACCACGGACTAGCGGGAACACCGGGGAGCTGTTTTTT
v_gene: TRBV30; j_gene: TRBJ1-1; abundance: NA; d_gene: NA; CDR3aa: CAWRGAPARKAFF; CDR3nt: TGTGCCTGGAGGGGGGCCCCGGCGCGGAAAGCTTTCTTT
v_gene: TRBV11-2; j_gene: TRBJ2-5; abundance: NA; d_gene: NA; CDR3aa: CASSLERGIYQETQYF; CDR3nt: TGTGCCAGCAGCTTAGAAAGGGGAATTTACCAAGAGACCCAGTACTTC
v_gene: TRBV11-3; j_gene: TRBJ2-2; abundance: NA; d_gene: TRBD2; CDR3aa: CASSLAAGGLDTGELFF; CDR3nt: TGTGCCAGCAGCTTAGCGGCGGGGGGGTTGGACACCGGGGAGCTGTTTTTT
v_gene: TRBV12-3/TRBV12-4; j_gene: TRBJ2-5; abundance: NA; d_gene: TRBD1; CDR3aa: CASSRRQGGTQYF; CDR3nt: TGTGCCAGCAGTCGGCGACAGGGGGGGACCCAGTACTTC
v_gene: TRBV18; j_gene: TRBJ1-1; abundance: once; d_gene: NA; CDR3aa: CASSPDSAEAFF; CDR3nt: TGTGCCAGCTCACCTGACTCTGCTGAAGCTTTCTTT
v_gene: TRBV5-5; j_gene: TRBJ2-7; abundance: NA; d_gene: TRBD2; CDR3aa: CASSLGRGGEQYF; CDR3nt: TGTGCCAGCAGCTTGGGGCGCGGGGGCGAGCAGTACTTC
v_gene: TRBV13; j_gene: TRBJ1-1; abundance: NA; d_gene: NA; CDR3aa: CASSLFYSEAFF; CDR3nt: TGTGCCAGCAGCTTATTCTACTCTGAAGCTTTCTTT
v_gene: TRBV12-3/TRBV12-4; j_gene: TRBJ1-5; abundance: NA; d_gene: TRBD1; CDR3aa: CASGGQPNQPQHF; CDR3nt: TGTGCCAGCGGGGGACAGCCGAATCAGCCCCAGCATTTT
v_gene: TRBV29-1; j_gene: TRBJ2-7; abundance: once; d_gene: TRBD1; CDR3aa: CSATGTGLYEQYF; CDR3nt: TGCAGCGCCACCGGGACAGGTTTGTACGAGCAGTACTTC
v_gene: TRBV3-1/TRBV3-2; j_gene: TRBJ2-2; abundance: NA; d_gene: NA; CDR3aa: CASRRSSPGNTGELFF; CDR3nt: TGTGCCAGCAGACGTTCATCCCCGGGAAACACCGGGGAGCTGTTTTTT
v_gene: TRBV27; j_gene: TRBJ2-7; abundance: NA; d_gene: NA; CDR3aa: CASSFGEVGGRPYEQYF; CDR3nt: TGTGCCAGCAGTTTCGGGGAAGTGGGAGGACGACCCTACGAGCAGTACTTC
v_gene: TRBV10-2; j_gene: TRBJ1-1; abundance: NA; d_gene: NA; CDR3aa: CAIASGGNTEAFF; CDR3nt: TGCGCCATCGCCTCGGGGGGTAACACTGAAGCTTTCTTT
v_gene: TRBV5-6; j_gene: TRBJ1-3; abundance: NA; d_gene: NA; CDR3aa: CASSSGASGNTIYF; CDR3nt: TGTGCCAGCAGCAGCGGGGCCTCGGGAAACACCATATATTTT
v_gene: TRBV14; j_gene: TRBJ2-7; abundance: NA; d_gene: NA; CDR3aa: CASSLTGSREQYF; CDR3nt: TGTGCCAGCAGCCTTACAGGCAGTCGCGAGCAGTACTTC
v_gene: TRBV5-5; j_gene: TRBJ1-5; abundance: NA; d_gene: NA; CDR3aa: CASSLAVGRGQPQHF; CDR3nt: TGTGCCAGCAGCTTGGCCGTAGGCAGGGGTCAGCCCCAGCATTTT
v_gene: TRBV30; j_gene: TRBJ1-1; abundance: NA; d_gene: NA; CDR3aa: CAWSSDTEAFF; CDR3nt: TGTGCCTGGAGCTCCGACACTGAAGCTTTCTTT
v_gene: TRBV10-3; j_gene: TRBJ2-1; abundance: NA; d_gene: TRBD2; CDR3aa: CATHDTSGYNEQFF; CDR3nt: TGTGCCACCCATGATACTAGCGGCTACAATGAGCAGTTCTTC
v_gene: TRBV12-2; j_gene: TRBJ1-2; abundance: few; d_gene: NA; CDR3aa: CASRSQTGKGPSYGYTF; CDR3nt: TGTGCAAGTCGCTCACAAACAGGGAAGGGGCCCTCTTATGGCTACACCTTC
v_gene: TRBV3-1/TRBV3-2; j_gene: TRBJ1-4; abundance: NA; d_gene: NA; CDR3aa: CASSPRPGDEKLFF; CDR3nt: TGTGCCAGCAGCCCTCGCCCGGGGGATGAAAAACTGTTTTTT
v_gene: TRBV10-3; j_gene: TRBJ1-5; abundance: NA; d_gene: NA; CDR3aa: CAISETAQGNQPQHF; CDR3nt: TGTGCCATCAGTGAGACAGCCCAGGGCAATCAGCCCCAGCATTTT
v_gene: TRBV7-9; j_gene: TRBJ1-1; abundance: NA; d_gene: NA; CDR3aa: CASSGQTLNTEAFF; CDR3nt: TGTGCCAGCTCCGGACAGACCTTGAACACTGAAGCTTTCTTT
v_gene: TRBV6-5; j_gene: TRBJ2-7; abundance: NA; d_gene: NA; CDR3aa: CASSYRIVAEQYF; CDR3nt: TGTGCCAGCAGTTACAGGATAGTAGCCGAGCAGTACTTC
v_gene: TRBV4-1; j_gene: TRBJ1-5; abundance: NA; d_gene: NA; CDR3aa: CASSQDTWRQPQHF; CDR3nt: TGCGCCAGCAGCCAAGATACGTGGAGGCAGCCCCAGCATTTT
v_gene: TRBV30; j_gene: TRBJ1-1; abundance: NA; d_gene: NA; CDR3aa: CAWEPWGSGKGTEAFF; CDR3nt: TGTGCCTGGGAGCCCTGGGGTTCAGGGAAGGGGACTGAAGCTTTCTTT